The 12 T cell receptor beta chains reported below all come from one sample, sequenced in a study of neurological immune-mediated disorders (dated by TCRdb to between 2018 and 2021). Preparation of the library involved 5' RACE. Instrument on record: Illumina HiSeq 2500. TCRdb applied fastp at Q25 and MiXCR to the public reads, then kept only in-frame beta chains. Every entry covers one CDR3 protein and lists the most common genes and DNA from its rows. Within this sample are some 19,000 distinct CDR3 sequences, with more than 14% of them counted one time only. The top ten clones comprise about 15% of the sample. Sequencing was carried out using PBMCs. These receptors originate from a female donor with HTLV-1-associated myelopathy (HAM/TSP).

This clonotype has only a few counts. The CDR3 sequence: CASSQDLAGVDTQYF. CDR3 sequence (DNA): TGTGCCAGCAGCCAAGATCTAGCGGGGGTCGATACGCAGTATTTT. This chain connects TRBV4-2 to TRBJ2-3; TRBD2 matches at 10 bases. Unmatched junction bases numbered 3, after V lost 0 bases and J lost 6 bases. CDR1 and CDR2 from the germline V gene are LGHNA and YNFKEQ. The CDR3 runs 15 residues.

This clonotype came up many times. The chain couples TRBV9 to TRBJ2-1; D remains unclear. Germline assignment: CDR1 SGDLS and CDR2 YYNGEE. This CDR3 is 14 amino acids long. V shed 4 bases and J shed 9 bases, with 17 bases lying between them. CDR3 in DNA: TGTGCCAGCAGCCAAAACGTCATAATGGGTGAGCAGTTCTTC. This gives the protein CASSQNVIMGEQFF.

This clonotype was seen at least ten times. The rearrangement links TRBV20-1 to TRBJ2-7; no clear D gene. V lost 0 bases and J 5 bases, leaving 11 bases between the germline ends. Germline values: CDR1 DFQATT, CDR2 SNEGSKA (reference sequence). CDR3 length: 13 residues. The CDR3 DNA follows: TGCAGTGCTAGAGAAGGGTTGAGGAACGAGCAGTACTTC. Its protein is CSAREGLRNEQYF.

This clonotype counts as medium-sized. The CDR3 loop is CSARATGTPKKETQYF. As DNA, the CDR3 is TGCAGTGCTAGAGCTACCGGGACCCCCAAAAAAGAGACCCAGTACTTC. The rearrangement joins TRBV20-1 to TRBJ2-5; tentatively, D is TRBD1 or TRBD2 (5 bases each). The germline V gene encodes CDR1 DFQATT and CDR2 SNEGSKA (reference sequence). V lost 1 base, J lost 3 bases, and 18 bases lay in between. The CDR3 consists of 16 residues.

This clonotype came up many times. The rearrangement uses TRBV6-6 and TRBJ2-5; no clear D. This CDR3 comprises 14 residues. Per the germline V gene, CDR1 is MNHNY and CDR2 is SVGAGI (reference sequence). Between the trimmed V and J ends, which lost 7 bases and 1 base, there was a span of 13 bases. Here the CDR3 reads CASTVRRRQETQYF. CDR3 in DNA: TGTGCCAGCACCGTCCGGCGGCGCCAAGAGACCCAGTACTTC.

The sample holds many counts of this clonotype. This chain joins TRBV2 and TRBJ1-5; D remains unclear. The CDR3 covers 14 residues. Germline loops: CDR1 SNHLY, CDR2 FYNNEI. V lost 5 bases to trimming and J lost 7 bases, with 15 bases between them. DNA for the CDR3: TGTGCCAGCAGTTCCTTCTCCGTACAGCAGCCCCAGCATTTT. Translated: CASSSFSVQQPQHF.

This clonotype has at least ten counts. The V and J genes are TRBV20-1 and TRBJ2-3; TRBD2 is a possible D gene (6 bases). Germline V gene lookup returns CDR1 DFQATT and CDR2 SNEGSKA (reference sequence). The CDR3 is made up of 13 amino acids. CDR3 DNA: TGCGGAACCACCGGGACTTTCACAGATACGCAGTATTTT. It is translated as CGTTGTFTDTQYF.

This chain joins TRBV7-9 and TRBJ2-3; 9 bases agree with TRBD2. The J segment lost 5 bases and the V segment lost 4 bases, leaving 19 bases of the junction unmatched. The germline gives CDR1 SEHNR, CDR2 FQNEAQ (reference sequence). There are 19 residues in the CDR3. The CDR3 sequence is CASSSDRLSEREVGDTQYF. CDR3 in DNA: TGTGCCAGCAGCTCCGACCGACTATCGGAGCGGGAGGTTGGAGATACGCAGTATTTT.

The CDR3 DNA follows: TGCAGTGCTAGTAGGGGGTCGGGCTATGGCTACACCTTC. Amino acids: CSASRGSGYGYTF. The J gene is TRBJ1-2, the V gene TRBV20-1; the D gene is possibly TRBD1 (6 bases). The CDR3 covers 13 residues. Germline V CDR1 and CDR2: DFQATT, SNEGSKA (reference sequence). Trimming took 3 bases from V and 4 from J, leaving 12 bases between them.

This clonotype was seen ten or more times. V is TRBV6-1 and J is TRBJ1-2, with a weak D call TRBD1 (5 bases). This CDR3 contains 12 residues. The ends were cut back, 5 bases at V and 14 bases at J, with 18 bases in the middle. Germline V gives CDR1 MNHNS, CDR2 SASEGT. The CDR3 region is CASSRTREVGTF. CDR3 coding DNA: TGTGCCAGCAGTAGGACCAGGGAAGTTGGTACCTTC.

V usage is TRBV2 and J usage is TRBJ2-3; 12 bases agree with TRBD2. J was trimmed by 2 bases and V by 7 bases; bases with no gene match: 10. CDR3 length: 17 amino acids. Germline loops: CDR1 SNHLY, CDR2 FYNNEI. CDR3 sequence: CASTEGLAGIHTDTQYF. The CDR3 DNA reads TGTGCCAGCACTGAGGGACTAGCGGGTATCCACACAGATACGCAGTATTTT.

This clonotype was counted at least ten times. This chain uses TRBV29-1 with TRBJ2-3; D gene unclear. The CDR3 totals 12 residues. CDR1 and CDR2 (germline): SQVTM, ANQGSEA. Trimming cost V 3 bases and J 2 bases, with 6 bases left between them. This CDR3 reads CSVEGHTDTQYF. The CDR3 region has the DNA TGCAGCGTTGAGGGTCACACAGATACGCAGTATTTT.